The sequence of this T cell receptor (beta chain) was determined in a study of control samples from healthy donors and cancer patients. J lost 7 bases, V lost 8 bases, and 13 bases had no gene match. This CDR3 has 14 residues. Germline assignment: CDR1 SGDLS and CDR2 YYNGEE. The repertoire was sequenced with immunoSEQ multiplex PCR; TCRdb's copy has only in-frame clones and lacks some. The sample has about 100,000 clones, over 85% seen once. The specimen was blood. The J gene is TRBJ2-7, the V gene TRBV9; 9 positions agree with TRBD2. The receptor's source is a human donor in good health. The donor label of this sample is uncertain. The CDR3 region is CARRPPRAGGEQYF. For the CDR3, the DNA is TGTGCCAGAAGACCCCCTAGAGCGGGGGGTGAGCAGTACTTC.